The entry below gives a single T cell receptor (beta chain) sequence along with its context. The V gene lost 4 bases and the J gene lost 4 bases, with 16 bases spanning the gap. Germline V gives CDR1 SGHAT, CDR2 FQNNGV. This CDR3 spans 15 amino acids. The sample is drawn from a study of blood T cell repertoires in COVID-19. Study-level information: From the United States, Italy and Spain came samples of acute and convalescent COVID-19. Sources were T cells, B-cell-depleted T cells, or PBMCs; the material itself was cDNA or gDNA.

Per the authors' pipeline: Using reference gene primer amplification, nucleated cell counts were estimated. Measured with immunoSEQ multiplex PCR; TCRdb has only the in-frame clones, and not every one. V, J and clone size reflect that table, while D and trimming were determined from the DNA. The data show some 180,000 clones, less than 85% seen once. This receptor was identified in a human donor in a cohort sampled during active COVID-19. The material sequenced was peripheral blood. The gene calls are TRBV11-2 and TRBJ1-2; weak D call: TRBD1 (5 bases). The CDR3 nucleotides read TGTGCCAGCAGCTCGGGGGGTCAGCCACTCTATGGCTACACCTTC. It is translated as CASSSGGQPLYGYTF.